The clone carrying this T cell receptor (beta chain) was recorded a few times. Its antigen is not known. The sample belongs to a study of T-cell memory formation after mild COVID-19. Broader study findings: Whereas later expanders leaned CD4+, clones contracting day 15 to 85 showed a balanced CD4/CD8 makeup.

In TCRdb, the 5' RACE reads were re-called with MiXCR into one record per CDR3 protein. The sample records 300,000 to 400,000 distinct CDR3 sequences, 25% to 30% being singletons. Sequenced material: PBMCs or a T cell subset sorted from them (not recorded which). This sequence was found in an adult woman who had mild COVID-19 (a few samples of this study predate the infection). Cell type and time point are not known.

DNA of the CDR3: TGCAGCGTGTACGTGGGGGGGCGAAGGTCTTTCTTT. Translation gives CSVYVGGRRSFF. The V call is TRBV29-1, the J call TRBJ1-1; TRBD1 is a possible D gene (6 bases). The CDR3 extends over 12 amino acids. Germline CDR1 is SQVTM and CDR2 is ANQGSEA. Trimming removed 6 bases at V and 12 bases at J, with 20 bases between.